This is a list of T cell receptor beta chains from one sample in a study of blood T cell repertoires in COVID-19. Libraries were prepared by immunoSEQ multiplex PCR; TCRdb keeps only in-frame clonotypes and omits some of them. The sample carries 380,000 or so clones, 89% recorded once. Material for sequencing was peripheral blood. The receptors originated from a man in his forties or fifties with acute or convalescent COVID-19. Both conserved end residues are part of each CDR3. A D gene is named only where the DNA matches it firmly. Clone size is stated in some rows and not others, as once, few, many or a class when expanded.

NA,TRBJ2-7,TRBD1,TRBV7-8,TGTGCCAGCAGCCCCGGACAGGGGTTAGCCTACGAGCAGTACTTC,CASSPGQGLAYEQYF
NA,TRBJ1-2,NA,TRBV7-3,TGTGCCAGCAGCTTAAATCCCGGCAGGGCCCCCCTACAGGGCTACACCTTC,CASSLNPGRAPLQGYTF
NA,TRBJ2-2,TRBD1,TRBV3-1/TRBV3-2,TGTGCCAGCAATCGAGGACAGGGGTACACCGGGGAGCTGTTTTTT,CASNRGQGYTGELFF
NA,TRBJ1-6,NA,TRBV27,TGTGCCAGCAGTTTTGGCACCTATAATTCACCCCTCCACTTT,CASSFGTYNSPLHF
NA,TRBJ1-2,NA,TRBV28,TGTGCCAGCAGAAAACAGGGTAACTATGGCTACACCTTC,CASRKQGNYGYTF
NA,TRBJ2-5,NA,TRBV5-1,TGCGCCAGCAGCCACAGACAAGAAGAGACCCAGTACTTC,CASSHRQEETQYF
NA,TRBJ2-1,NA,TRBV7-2,TGTGCCAGCAGCTTAGGCCGGGACTATGAGCAGTTCTTC,CASSLGRDYEQFF
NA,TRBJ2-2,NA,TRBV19,TGTGCCAGTAGTCACGGACAGACGAACACCGGGGAGCTGTTTTTT,CASSHGQTNTGELFF
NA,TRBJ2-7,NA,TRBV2,TGTGCCAGCATCCAAAAGAGAGGACAGAGCTACGAGCAGTACTTC,CASIQKRGQSYEQYF
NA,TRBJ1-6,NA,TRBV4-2,TGTGCCAGCAGCCAAGACCGGGAGCCCCTCCACTTT,CASSQDREPLHF
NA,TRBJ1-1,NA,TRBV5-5,TGTGCCAGCAGCCCCTATCGGGGGGTTGGCGGAGGCTTAGCTGAAGCTTTCTTT,CASSPYRGVGGGLAEAFF
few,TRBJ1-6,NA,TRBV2,TGTGCCAGCGACCAGGTTCTGGGTAATTCACCCCTCCACTTT,CASDQVLGNSPLHF
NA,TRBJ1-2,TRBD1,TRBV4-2,TGTGCCAGCAGCCAAGATCTACAGGGGGCAAATCACGGCTACACCTTC,CASSQDLQGANHGYTF
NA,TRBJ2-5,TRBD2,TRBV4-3,TGCGCCAGCAGCCCACGCGGGGGGTCGGAGACCCAGTACTTC,CASSPRGGSETQYF
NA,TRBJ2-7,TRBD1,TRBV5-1,TGCGCCAGCAGCAACCAGGGGGCTTCCTACGAGCAGTACTTC,CASSNQGASYEQYF
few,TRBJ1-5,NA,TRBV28,TGTGCCAGCAGCTCGATGGACATTCCCAATCAGCCCCAGCATTTT,CASSSMDIPNQPQHF
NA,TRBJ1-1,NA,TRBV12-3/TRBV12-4,TGTGCCAGCAGTTTAAGGGAGAGGTTTGCTTTCTTT,CASSLRERFAFF
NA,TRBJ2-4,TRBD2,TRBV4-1,TGCGCCAGCAGCCAAGGACTAGCGGGGGGTGGGGTCAAAAACATTCAGTACTTC,CASSQGLAGGGVKNIQYF
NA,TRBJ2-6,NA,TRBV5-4,TGTGCCAGCAGCTTGGAGGGGGGGCCTGGGGCCAACGTCCTGACTTTC,CASSLEGGPGANVLTF
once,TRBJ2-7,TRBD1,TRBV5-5,TGTGCCAGCACCGCTCTCGGGACAGGGCTTTACGAGCAGTACTTC,CASTALGTGLYEQYF
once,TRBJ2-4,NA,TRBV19,TGTGCCAGTAGTATAGCAGGTCTAAACATTCAGTACTTC,CASSIAGLNIQYF
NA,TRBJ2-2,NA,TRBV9,TGTGCCAGCAGCGTAGAGAGGCAGAGCAACACCGGGGAGCTGTTTTTT,CASSVERQSNTGELFF
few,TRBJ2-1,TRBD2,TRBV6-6,TGTGCCAGCAGCGACGCCGGGACTAAATACAATGAGCAGTTCTTC,CASSDAGTKYNEQFF
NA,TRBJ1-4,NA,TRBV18,TGTGCCAGCTCACCAGACAGGACTAATGAAAAACTGTTTTTT,CASSPDRTNEKLFF
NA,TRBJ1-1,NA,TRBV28,TGTGCCAGCAGTTCTAACACTGAAGCTTTCTTT,CASSSNTEAFF
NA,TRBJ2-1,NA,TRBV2,TGTGCCAGCAGTGATTTTGTAGGGGGACATGAGCAGTTCTTC,CASSDFVGGHEQFF
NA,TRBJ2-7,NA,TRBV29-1,TGCAGCGTTGAGCAGGGTCACTACGAGCAGTACTTC,CSVEQGHYEQYF
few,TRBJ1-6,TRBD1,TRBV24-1,TGTGCCACCAGTGATCTACAGGGGGCGAGCTCCTATAATTCACCCCTCCACTTT,CATSDLQGASSYNSPLHF
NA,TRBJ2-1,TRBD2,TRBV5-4,TGTGCCAGCAGCCCCAACCGGGGGGAGGTCTACAATGAGCAGTTCTTC,CASSPNRGEVYNEQFF
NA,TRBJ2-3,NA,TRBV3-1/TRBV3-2,TGTGCCAGCAGCCTAACTACTATCACAGATACGCAGTATTTT,CASSLTTITDTQYF
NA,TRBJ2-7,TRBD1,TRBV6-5,TGTGCCAGCAGTCCGACAGGGTTAGCCTACGAGCAGTACTTC,CASSPTGLAYEQYF
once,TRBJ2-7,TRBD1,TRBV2,TGTGCCAGCAGGGGGACAGGGCGGATAATTTACGAGCAGTACTTC,CASRGTGRIIYEQYF
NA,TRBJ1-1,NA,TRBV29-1,TGCAGCGTTGGGAGGAACACTGAAGCTTTCTTT,CSVGRNTEAFF
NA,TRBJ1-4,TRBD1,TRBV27,TGTGCCAGCAGCCTCGGGACAGGTGGGGAAAAACTGTTTTTT,CASSLGTGGEKLFF
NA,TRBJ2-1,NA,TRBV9,TGTGCCAGCAGCTCTCGGGACTCCTACAATGAGCAGTTCTTC,CASSSRDSYNEQFF
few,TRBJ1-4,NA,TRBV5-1,TGCGCCAGCAGCTTTCACACAACTAATGAAAAACTGTTTTTT,CASSFHTTNEKLFF
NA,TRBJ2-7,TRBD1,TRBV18,TGTGCCAGCTCACCAGTAGGTCAGGGGGCTTACGAGCAGTACTTC,CASSPVGQGAYEQYF
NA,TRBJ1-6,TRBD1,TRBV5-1,TGCGCCAGCAGCCTGGGACAGGGTAGTTTTTCACCCCTCCACTTT,CASSLGQGSFSPLHF
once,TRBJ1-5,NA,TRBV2,TGTGCCAGCGGCAGGGGCCTTTACCAGCCCCAGCATTTT,CASGRGLYQPQHF
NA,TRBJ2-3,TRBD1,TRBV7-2,TGTGCCAGCAGCAGACAGGGGGGCAGCACAGATACGCAGTATTTT,CASSRQGGSTDTQYF
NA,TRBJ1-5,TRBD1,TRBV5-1,TGCGCCAGCAGACCAACAGGGGCTGGGAGCAATCAGCCCCAGCATTTT,CASRPTGAGSNQPQHF
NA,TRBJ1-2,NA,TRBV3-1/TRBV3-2,TGTGCCAGCAGCCAAGATCGGGAGGTCAACTATGGCTACACCTTC,CASSQDREVNYGYTF
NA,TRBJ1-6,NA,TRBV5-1,TGCGCCAGCAGCTTGGCTTTTTCAAGGAGCTCCTATAATTCACCCCTCCACTTT,CASSLAFSRSSYNSPLHF
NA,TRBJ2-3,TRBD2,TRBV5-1,TGCGCCAGCCAAAGACTAGCAAGCACAGATACGCAGTATTTT,CASQRLASTDTQYF
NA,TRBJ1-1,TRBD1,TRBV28,TGTGCCAGCAGTTTACCCGGGACAGCTGCGAACACTGAAGCTTTCTTT,CASSLPGTAANTEAFF
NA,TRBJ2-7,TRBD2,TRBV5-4,TGTGCCAGCAGCCTTCGGACTAGCGGGTCCTACGAGCAGTACTTC,CASSLRTSGSYEQYF